The present TCR beta chain was sequenced within a study of control samples from healthy donors and cancer patients. The data were produced by immunoSEQ multiplex PCR, yet TCRdb's version contains in-frame clones alone and is incomplete. The clone table shows about 210,000 clones, with the ten largest holding roughly 2%. Germline V gene lookup returns CDR1 LGHDT and CDR2 YNNKEL (reference sequence). The length of the CDR3 is 16 residues. Trimming took 4 bases from V and 2 from J, leaving 15 bases between them. Sequences were obtained from blood. The source is a woman between 25 and 40 years old in good health. The chain combines TRBV3-1 (or the pseudogene TRBV3-2) with TRBJ2-1, with D unclear. CDR3 region: CASSPGRKFPYNEQFF. The CDR3 nucleotides read TGTGCCAGCAGCCCCGGCAGGAAATTCCCCTACAATGAGCAGTTCTTC.